The next 10 T cell receptor beta chains were all read from a single sample in a study of CD8+CD57+ T cells in acquired aplastic anemia. Genomic DNA, serving as template, underwent TCR beta VDJ and CDR3 profiling. TCRdb reanalysed the reads using MiXCR and keeps one entry per CDR3 protein. The sample contains hundreds of thousands of distinct CDR3 sequences, more than 25% of which appear only once. The patients chosen for sequencing had shown expansion of CD8+CD57+ cells (detected by flow cytometry). The sample consisted of sorted CD4+, CD8+, or CD8+CD57+ T cells (not recorded which) from PBMCs. The origin of the receptors is a human donor with aplastic anemia.

At least ten counts were recorded for this clonotype. The V gene is TRBV7-9, the J gene TRBJ2-7; 7 bases agree with TRBD1. CDR1 and CDR2 (germline): SEHNR, FQNEAQ (reference sequence). Trimming removed 4 bases from V and 5 bases from J; junction bases left unmatched: 2. The CDR3 sequence is 12 residues long. CDR3: CASSSGTDEQYF. The DNA for the CDR3 is TGTGCCAGCAGCTCTGGGACAGACGAGCAGTACTTC.

This clonotype was seen a single time. This chain connects TRBV5-6 to TRBJ1-1; D unclear. Germline V lookup: CDR1 SGHDT, CDR2 YYEEEE. The CDR3 totals 15 residues. The V gene lost 1 base and the J gene lost 3 bases, with 13 bases spanning the gap. The CDR3 spells CASSLILGVDTEAFF. The CDR3 DNA reads as TGTGCCAGCAGCTTGATTCTCGGGGTTGACACTGAAGCTTTCTTT.

The CDR3 is CASTQGQGRNGYTF. DNA of the CDR3: TGTGCCAGCACCCAGGGACAGGGCCGGAATGGCTACACCTTC. This chain uses TRBV2 with TRBJ1-2, with 9 bases aligning to TRBD1. There are 14 residues in the CDR3. J gave up 6 bases and V 7 bases, and 9 bases lay outside the gene matches. From germline, CDR1 is SNHLY and CDR2 FYNNEI.

In its sample, this clonotype was seen many times. The chain couples TRBV24-1 to TRBJ2-1; 9 nucleotides line up with TRBD1. CDR1 and CDR2 (germline): KGHDR, SFDVKD. The CDR3 is 15 residues long. V lost 3 bases, J lost 5 bases, and 4 bases stayed unmatched. DNA for the CDR3: TGTGCCACCAGTGATAGGACAGGGGAACACAATGAGCAGTTCTTC. Translation gives CATSDRTGEHNEQFF.

This chain uses TRBV9 with TRBJ2-7; 11 bases line up with TRBD2. The CDR3 has 14 amino acids. The germline V gene encodes CDR1 SGDLS and CDR2 YYNGEE. Trimming removed 4 bases from V and 6 bases from J; junction bases left unmatched: 6. DNA of the CDR3: TGTGCCAGCAGCCTAGCGGGAGGTTTAGTCGAGCAGTACTTC. It yields the protein CASSLAGGLVEQYF.

The rearrangement joins TRBV4-1 to TRBJ2-4, with D perhaps matching TRBD1 or TRBD2 (5 bases each). V lost 0 bases and J 0 bases, leaving 9 bases between the germline ends. CDR3 length equals 16 residues. Germline lookup yields CDR1 MGHRA and CDR2 YSYEKL. CDR3 sequence: CASSQDYGGAKNIQYF. The DNA of the CDR3 is TGCGCCAGCAGCCAAGATTATGGGGGAGCCAAAAACATTCAGTACTTC.

V gene TRBV19 combines with J gene TRBJ1-2; a possible D gene is TRBD1 (6 bases). Trimming removed 3 bases from V and 4 bases from J, with 12 bases in between. This CDR3 is built from 14 residues. CDR1 is LNHDA and CDR2 is SQIVND in the germline V gene (reference sequence). The CDR3 sequence: CASSMSGAGYGYTF. CDR3 nucleotide sequence: TGTGCCAGTAGTATGTCAGGGGCGGGCTATGGCTACACCTTC.

This clonotype was counted ten times or more. The chain employs TRBV9 and TRBJ1-5, with D unclear. Germline CDR1 SGDLS, CDR2 YYNGEE. The CDR3 sequence is 15 residues long. The V and J ends lost 0 bases and 4 bases respectively, with 11 bases between them. CDR3 sequence reads: CASSVEDGRNQPQHF. CDR3 DNA sequence: TGTGCCAGCAGCGTAGAGGACGGAAGAAATCAGCCCCAGCATTTT.

CDR3 DNA: TGCGCCAGCAGTAGAGTAGCTAGCGGGAGTTGGGAGACCCAGTACTTC. Protein: CASSRVASGSWETQYF. The chain combines TRBV5-1 with TRBJ2-5; 10 bases are a match to TRBD2. This CDR3 spans 16 amino acids. CDR1 is SGHRS and CDR2 is YFSETQ in the germline V gene. J was trimmed by 5 bases and V by 5 bases; bases with no gene match: 12.

The DNA of the CDR3 is TGCGCCAGCAGCTCTCAGGGTAATGGTGGAAACACCATATATTTT. Its translation: CASSSQGNGGNTIYF. This chain connects TRBV5-1 to TRBJ1-3; tentatively, D is TRBD1 (5 bases). The CDR3 sequence is 15 residues long. Per germline, CDR1 SGHRS and CDR2 YFSETQ. V was cut by 3 bases and J by 3 bases, with 13 bases left in between.